Below are 23 T cell receptor beta chains sequenced from a single sample in a study of CD4 T cells in relation to SARS-CoV-2 and coronaviruses. The unexposed donors gave CD4+ T cells in about 2010-2019, prior to COVID-19. CD4+ T cells were isolated from the cells after around 11 days of culture. Some clones are missing from TCRdb's copy, which holds only in-frame ones; the method was immunoSEQ multiplex PCR. The repertoire holds about 22,000 clones, with around 72% as singletons. Which antigens these TCRs recognize remains unknown. Sequencing was performed on CD4+ T cells from PBMCs, cultured in vitro. The receptor source for this set is a human donor in good health.

The chain joins TRBV7-9 to TRBJ1-3; the D gene is possibly TRBD1 (6 bases). The CDR3 covers 14 residues. Germline CDR1 SEHNR, CDR2 FQNEAQ (reference sequence). The germline V and J ends were trimmed by 2 bases and 6 bases, with 11 bases remaining between them. DNA of the CDR3: TGTGCCAGCAGCTTAACAGGGTGGGAAAACACCATATATTTT. Translated: CASSLTGWENTIYF.

CDR3 residues: CASSLTGRVQETQYF. DNA for the CDR3: TGCGCCAGCAGCTTAACGGGACGGGTCCAAGAGACCCAGTACTTC. This rearrangement joins TRBV5-1 to TRBJ2-5; D may correspond to TRBD1 or TRBD2 (5 bases each). This CDR3 is built from 15 residues. Germline values: CDR1 SGHRS, CDR2 YFSETQ. The V end lost 2 bases, the J end lost 1 base, and 12 bases lay between the germline ends.

V gene TRBV3-1 (or the pseudogene TRBV3-2) combines with J gene TRBJ2-6; D is uncertain. CDR3 length: 14 amino acids. CDR1 and CDR2 from the germline V gene are LGHDT and YNNKEL (reference sequence). V gave up 2 bases and J gave up 2 bases, with 4 bases separating them. The CDR3 here is CASSQSTGANVLTF. The CDR3 DNA is TGTGCCAGCAGCCAATCAACTGGGGCCAACGTCCTGACTTTC.

This chain links TRBV10-1 with TRBJ2-3, with D hard to call. The V end lost 4 bases, the J end lost 5 bases, and 13 bases lay between the germline ends. The CDR3 is made up of 14 amino acids. Germline V gene lookup returns CDR1 WNHNN and CDR2 SYGVQD (reference sequence). The CDR3 spells CASSARFVGDTQYF. The CDR3, as DNA: TGCGCCAGCAGTGCACGGTTTGTTGGAGATACGCAGTATTTT.

The rearrangement joins TRBV25-1 to TRBJ1-3; 9 nucleotides match TRBD1. The CDR3 sequence is 14 residues long. V shed 6 bases, J shed 4 bases, and the junction held 4 bases outside the gene matches. CDR1 is MGHDK, CDR2 SYGVNS, per germline. The CDR3 sequence: CASSEDRGGNTIYF. Here the CDR3 DNA reads TGTGCCAGCAGCGAGGACAGGGGAGGAAACACCATATATTTT.

This clone was picked up one time. The chain has TRBV7-8 and TRBJ2-7; TRBD1 matches 7 bases. Germline V CDR1 and CDR2: SGHVS, FQNEAQ. The V gene end was trimmed by 6 bases and the J gene end by 1 base; junction bases not matched to a gene: 6. The CDR3 is made up of 14 amino acids. The CDR3 DNA reads as TGTGCCAGCAGACCCGGGACAGCGTCCTACGAGCAGTACTTC. It translates to CASRPGTASYEQYF.

The chain links TRBV18 to TRBJ1-1, with 7 positions matching TRBD1. Losses at the gene ends were 1 base for V and 0 bases for J; bases not matched to a gene: 8. From germline, CDR1 is KGHSH and CDR2 LQKENI. This CDR3 has 17 amino acids. The CDR3 loop reads CASSPRNDRVMNTEAFF. Written as DNA, the CDR3 is TGTGCCAGCTCACCACGGAACGACAGGGTAATGAACACTGAAGCTTTCTTT.

The J gene is TRBJ1-1, the V gene TRBV7-8, with D possibly TRBD1 on 5 matching bases. The ends were cut back, 1 base at V and 0 bases at J, with 6 bases in the middle. Germline CDR1 reads SGHVS; CDR2 reads FQNEAQ. The CDR3 loop spans 14 amino acids. The CDR3 reads CASSLGRVNTEAFF. CDR3 DNA: TGTGCCAGCAGCTTAGGCAGGGTGAACACTGAAGCTTTCTTT.

The V gene is TRBV19, the J gene TRBJ1-5, with no clear D. The CDR3 has 13 amino acids. V dropped 5 bases and J dropped 4 bases, with 9 bases sitting between them. Germline lookup yields CDR1 LNHDA and CDR2 SQIVND (reference sequence). Written as DNA, the CDR3 is TGTGCCAGTAGTCCCCGTCCGAATCAGCCCCAGCATTTT. It specifies CASSPRPNQPQHF.

The chain is built from TRBV19 and TRBJ2-1, with D possibly TRBD1 on 5 matching bases. The CDR3 totals 15 residues. Germline loops: CDR1 LNHDA, CDR2 SQIVND (reference sequence). V lost 3 bases and J 1 base, leaving 10 bases between the germline ends. As DNA, the CDR3 is TGTGCCAGTAGTATTGGGGCAGATTCCTACAATGAGCAGTTCTTC. This encodes CASSIGADSYNEQFF.

The DNA for the CDR3 is TGTGCCAGCAGCTTAGTTGCAGGGAACACTGAAGCTTTCTTT. Encoded protein: CASSLVAGNTEAFF. The chain has TRBV11-2 and TRBJ1-1; D remains ambiguous. V was cut by 1 base and J by 1 base, with 7 bases left in between. Germline CDR1 reads SGHAT; CDR2 reads FQNNGV. The CDR3 runs to 14 residues.

This chain connects TRBV21-1 to TRBJ2-5; the table names TRBD1, a call not compared with the DNA. TRBV21-1 is recorded as a pseudogene. The CDR3 length is 16 residues. For the CDR3, the DNA is TGTGCCAGCAGCAAACGCGGGACAGACTACCAAGAGACCCAGTACTTC. It encodes CASSKRGTDYQETQYF.

The chain is built from TRBV4-3 and TRBJ2-3, with D possibly being TRBD1 or TRBD2 (7 bases each). V lost 5 bases and J 5 bases, leaving 20 bases between the germline ends. The CDR3 loop spans 16 amino acids. The germline CDR1 and CDR2 sequences are LGHNA and YSLEER. CDR3 bases: TGCGCCAGCAGCGACCAGGGGGGGCCTAGGGGAGATACGCAGTATTTT. This encodes CASSDQGGPRGDTQYF.

J is TRBJ1-5 and V is TRBV6-5, with D perhaps TRBD1 (6 bases). The CDR3 runs 15 residues. Trimming removed 6 bases from V and 2 bases from J, with 14 bases in between. Germline V gene sequence: CDR1 MNHEY, CDR2 SVGAGI. The CDR3 here is CASRHPGAGNQPQHF. The CDR3 DNA is TGTGCCAGCAGGCACCCGGGGGCTGGCAATCAGCCCCAGCATTTT.

This clone was recorded a few times. The J gene is TRBJ2-7, the V gene TRBV12-3 or TRBV12-4; TRBD2 agrees at 7 bases. V trimming: 11 bases; J trimming: 6 bases; junction bases outside the gene matches: 10. The CDR3 is made up of 12 amino acids. The CDR3 DNA follows: TGTGCCTGCCGGAGGGTAGCGGGCGAGCAGTACTTC. This codes for CACRRVAGEQYF.

This chain connects TRBV27 to TRBJ1-5, with 7 bases lining up with TRBD1. Germline CDR1 reads MNHEY; CDR2 reads SMNVEV (reference sequence). The trim removed 4 bases at V and 4 bases at J, leaving 7 bases unmatched. CDR3 length: 15 residues. The CDR3 nucleotides are TGTGCCAGCAGTTCGGGAGGGGGCTGGAATCAGCCCCAGCATTTT. Protein: CASSSGGGWNQPQHF.

V usage is TRBV3-1 (or the pseudogene TRBV3-2) and J usage is TRBJ2-3; 8 bases are shared with TRBD2. The length of the CDR3 is 14 residues. Germline trimming cut 8 bases from V and 0 bases from J; bases unmatched to any gene: 4. CDR1 LGHDT and CDR2 YNNKEL come from the germline V gene (reference sequence). In DNA form, the CDR3 reads TGTGCCAGCGTAGCGGGACACAGCACAGATACGCAGTATTTT. Translation: CASVAGHSTDTQYF.

This clone is a singleton in its sample. V usage is TRBV6-1 and J usage is TRBJ1-2; 7 bases agree with TRBD1. With V trimmed by 4 bases and J by 8 bases, 16 bases remained unmatched. The germline V gene encodes CDR1 MNHNS and CDR2 SASEGT. There are 16 residues in the CDR3. This CDR3 is CASSVEGTELYPGYTF. CDR3 DNA: TGTGCCAGCAGTGTTGAAGGGACAGAGTTATACCCCGGCTACACCTTC.

The DNA for the CDR3 is TGTGCCAGCTCTGGGAGGATGGAGGGGTCTTATAGCAATCAGCCCCAGCATTTT. The encoded protein is CASSGRMEGSYSNQPQHF. V is TRBV21-1 and J is TRBJ1-5. TRBV21-1 is a documented pseudogene. The CDR3 is 18 amino acids.

This clone has just a few counts. The J gene is TRBJ1-4, the V gene TRBV7-9; 7 nucleotides line up with TRBD1. CDR3 length: 15 amino acids. Germline-derived CDR1 and CDR2 are SEHNR and FQNEAQ (reference sequence). J was trimmed by 7 bases and V by 5 bases; bases with no gene match: 10. The CDR3 DNA reads as TGTGCCAGCAGCGGGCGACAGGGCTTCAGTGAAAAACTGTTTTTT. Encoded protein: CASSGRQGFSEKLFF. The variable domain in full, with the rest retrieved from reference TRBV7-9 and TRBJ1-4, is DTGVSQNPRHKITKRGQNVTFRCDPISEHNRLYWYRQTLGQGPEFLTYFQNEAQLEKSRLLSDRFSAERPKGSFSTLEIQRTEQGDSAMYLCASSGRQGFSEKLFFGSGTQLSVL.

Concerning this clone: Other nucleotide sequences from this sample produce the same CDR3. This chain connects TRBV29-1 to TRBJ1-2; no definite D call. Per germline, CDR1 SQVTM and CDR2 ANQGSEA. CDR3 size: 13 residues. V was trimmed by 7 bases and J by 4 bases, leaving 16 bases between them. CDR3 DNA sequence: TGCAGCGCGGAGTCGTCCAGTATCTATGGCTACACCTTC. It is translated as CSAESSSIYGYTF.

This chain connects TRBV12-5 to TRBJ2-7, with 9 nucleotides matching TRBD1. The CDR3 has 14 residues. V trimming: 3 bases; J trimming: 6 bases; junction bases outside the gene matches: 6. The germline V gene encodes CDR1 LGHNT and CDR2 FRNRAP. The CDR3 sequence: CASGLGQGSGEQYF. CDR3 bases: TGTGCTAGTGGTTTAGGACAGGGGAGCGGCGAGCAGTACTTC.

This rearrangement joins TRBV6-5 to TRBJ2-1; tentative D call: TRBD2 (6 bases). The CDR3 has 14 residues. Trimming stripped 7 bases from V and 1 base from J, with 11 bases between. Germline loops: CDR1 MNHEY, CDR2 SVGAGI. The CDR3 region has the DNA TGTGCCAGCATGGGTGGGAGGTCCTACAATGAGCAGTTCTTC. Translation gives CASMGGRSYNEQFF.